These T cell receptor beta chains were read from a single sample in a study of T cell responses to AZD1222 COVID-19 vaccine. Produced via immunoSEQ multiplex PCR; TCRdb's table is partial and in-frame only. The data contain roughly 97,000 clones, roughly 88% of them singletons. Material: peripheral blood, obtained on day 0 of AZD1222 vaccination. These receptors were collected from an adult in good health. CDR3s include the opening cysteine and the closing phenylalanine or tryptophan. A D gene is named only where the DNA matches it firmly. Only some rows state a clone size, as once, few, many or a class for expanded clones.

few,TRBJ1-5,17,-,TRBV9,TGTGCCAGCAGCGTAGAAGGCGTTGTGAATAGCAATCAGCCCCAGCATTTT,CASSVEGVVNSNQPQHF
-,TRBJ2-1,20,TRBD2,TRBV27,TGTGCCAGCAGTTTATCCCCGCGACTAGCGGGGGGCATGAACTACAATGAGCAGTTCTTC,CASSLSPRLAGGMNYNEQFF
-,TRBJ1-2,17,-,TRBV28,TGTGCCAGCAGTTTCATTATCGGGGCAGGGGCTAACTATGGCTACACCTTC,CASSFIIGAGANYGYTF
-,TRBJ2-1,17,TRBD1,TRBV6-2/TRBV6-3,TGTGCCAGCAGTACCTCGGAGACAGGGTCAATCTTCAATGAGCAGTTCTTC,CASSTSETGSIFNEQFF
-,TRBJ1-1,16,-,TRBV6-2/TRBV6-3,TGTGCCAGCAGTTACTCCCAGGTTGGCTGGGACACTGAAGCTTTCTTT,CASSYSQVGWDTEAFF
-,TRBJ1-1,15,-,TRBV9,TGTGCCAGCAGCGTAGGGGGAGGGGCGAACACTGAAGCTTTCTTT,CASSVGGGANTEAFF
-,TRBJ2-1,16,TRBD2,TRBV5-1,TGCGCCAGCAGCCCACGACTAGCGGGGGGGTCGCATGAGCAGTTCTTC,CASSPRLAGGSHEQFF
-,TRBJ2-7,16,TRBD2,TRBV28,TGTGCCAGTACCCACCGAGCGGGGCGGGGCTTATACGAGCAGTACTTC,CASTHRAGRGLYEQYF
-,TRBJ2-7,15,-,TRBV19,TGTGCCAGTAGTCCCTGGGCGGGGTATTCCTACGAGCAGTACTTC,CASSPWAGYSYEQYF
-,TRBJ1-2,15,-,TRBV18,TGTGCCAGCTCACGCCAGTCGGACATTTACTATGGCTACACCTTC,CASSRQSDIYYGYTF
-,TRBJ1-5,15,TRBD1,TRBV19,TGTGCCAGTAGTGCCCAAGACAGGGCCAATCAGCCCCAGCATTTT,CASSAQDRANQPQHF
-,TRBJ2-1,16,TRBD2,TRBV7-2,TGTGCCAGCAGCCCGACCTGGACTAGCATCTACAATGAGCAGTTCTTC,CASSPTWTSIYNEQFF
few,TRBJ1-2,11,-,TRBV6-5,TGTGCCGTACAGTTTAACTATGGCTACACCTTC,CAVQFNYGYTF
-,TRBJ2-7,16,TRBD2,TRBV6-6,TGTGCCAGCAGTTCGTTTCTAGCGGGGGGCGCCTACGAGCAGTACTTC,CASSSFLAGGAYEQYF
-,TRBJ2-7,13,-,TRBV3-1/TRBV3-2,TGTGCCAGCAGCCGGCAACAGGGCTACGAGCAGTACTTC,CASSRQQGYEQYF
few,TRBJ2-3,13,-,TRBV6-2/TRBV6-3,TGTGCCAGCAGTTACTCGACCACAGATACGCAGTATTTT,CASSYSTTDTQYF
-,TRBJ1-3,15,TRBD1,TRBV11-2,TGTGCCAGCAGCTTGGACAGGGGGCCAGGAAACACCATATATTTT,CASSLDRGPGNTIYF
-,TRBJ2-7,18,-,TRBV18,TGTGCCAGCTCACCGCACCCCCCTTCCAGGTCGAGCTCCTACGAGCAGTACTTC,CASSPHPPSRSSSYEQYF
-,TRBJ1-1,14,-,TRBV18,TGTGCCAGCTCACCTTCCGGGACAATCACTGAAGCTTTCTTT,CASSPSGTITEAFF
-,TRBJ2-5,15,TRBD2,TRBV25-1,TGTGCCAGCAGTGACGTAGCGGGGTTAAAAGAGACCCAGTACTTC,CASSDVAGLKETQYF
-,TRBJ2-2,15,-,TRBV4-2,TGTGCCAGCAGCCAATACAGCAGGGGCACCGGGGAGCTGTTTTTT,CASSQYSRGTGELFF
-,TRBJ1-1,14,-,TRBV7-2,TGTGCCAGCAGCCTTACAGGAATAAACACTGAAGCTTTCTTT,CASSLTGINTEAFF
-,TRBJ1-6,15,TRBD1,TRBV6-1,TGTGCCAGCAGTGAAGCGCGAGACAGGGGATCACCCCTCCACTTT,CASSEARDRGSPLHF
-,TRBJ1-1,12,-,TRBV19,TGTGCCACCTCCAGTCTATACACTGAAGCTTTCTTT,CATSSLYTEAFF
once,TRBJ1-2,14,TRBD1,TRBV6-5,TGTGCCAGCAGTCCTCGACAGGGGGCGCGCGGCTACACCTTC,CASSPRQGARGYTF
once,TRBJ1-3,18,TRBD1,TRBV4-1,TGCGCCAGCAGCCGTTATACCGAGACAGGGTCAATCGTAAACACCATATATTTT,CASSRYTETGSIVNTIYF
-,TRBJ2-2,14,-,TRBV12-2,TGTGCAAGTCGCCCCGTCCCGGAGGCCGGGGAGCTGTTTTTT,CASRPVPEAGELFF
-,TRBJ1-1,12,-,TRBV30,TGTGCCTGGACCCAGGAGAACACTGAAGCTTTCTTT,CAWTQENTEAFF
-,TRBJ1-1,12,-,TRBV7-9,TGTGCCAGCAGATTAGGGTTTACTGAAGCTTTCTTT,CASRLGFTEAFF
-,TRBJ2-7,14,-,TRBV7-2,TGTGCCAGCAGCTCCTTCCTAAGCTCTGACGAGCAGTACTTC,CASSSFLSSDEQYF
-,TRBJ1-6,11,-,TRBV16,TGTGCCAGCAGCCAAAACTTACCCCTCCACTTT,CASSQNLPLHF
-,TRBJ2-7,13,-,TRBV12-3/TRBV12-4,TGTGCCAGCAGTTTGCAGGAACTCTACGAGCAGTACTTC,CASSLQELYEQYF
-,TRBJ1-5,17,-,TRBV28,TGTGCCAGCAGTCCGCTTTTGACAAGCTATAGCAATCAGCCCCAGCATTTT,CASSPLLTSYSNQPQHF
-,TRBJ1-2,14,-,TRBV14,TGTGCCAGCAGCCAAGATCGGACAGTGGGCGGCTACACCTTC,CASSQDRTVGGYTF
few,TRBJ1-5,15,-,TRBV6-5,TGTGCCAGCAGTTACTCGGCGGGAGGGAATCAGCCCCAGCATTTT,CASSYSAGGNQPQHF
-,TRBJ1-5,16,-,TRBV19,TGTGCCAGTAATACGTCCCCATCTTTTAGCAATCAGCCCCAGCATTTT,CASNTSPSFSNQPQHF